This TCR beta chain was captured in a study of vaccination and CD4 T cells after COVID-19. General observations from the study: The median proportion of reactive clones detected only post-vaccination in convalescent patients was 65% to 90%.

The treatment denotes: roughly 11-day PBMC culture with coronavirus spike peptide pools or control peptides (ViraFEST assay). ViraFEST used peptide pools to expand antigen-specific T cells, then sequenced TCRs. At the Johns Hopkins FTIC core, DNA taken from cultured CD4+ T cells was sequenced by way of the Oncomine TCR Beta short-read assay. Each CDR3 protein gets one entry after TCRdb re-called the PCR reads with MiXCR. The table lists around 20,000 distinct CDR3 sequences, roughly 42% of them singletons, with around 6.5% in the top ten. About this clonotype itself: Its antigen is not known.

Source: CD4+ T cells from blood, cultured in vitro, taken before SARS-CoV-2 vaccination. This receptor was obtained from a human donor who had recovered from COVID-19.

CDR3 protein: CASSIDSSNQPQHF. CDR3 DNA sequence: TGTGCCAGTAGTATAGACAGTAGCAATCAGCCCCAGCATTTT. The genes are TRBV19 and TRBJ1-5; D is unresolved. The V end was cut by 0 bases, the J end by 0 bases, with 3 bases between. The CDR3 is 14 residues long. Germline V CDR1 and CDR2: LNHDA, SQIVND (reference sequence).